This T cell receptor beta chain is drawn from a study of OX40 agonist ivuxolimab in advanced cancers. Study at large: Ivuxolimab, an agonist antibody against OX40 (CD134), was given to patients. Therapy given before enrollment (anti-PD-1, anti-PD-L1 or anti-CTLA-4) was allowed, and around 41% had some.

Only in-frame clones appear in the TCRdb table, and some are missing; sequencing was by immunoSEQ multiplex PCR. The table records 20,000 to 30,000 clones, 80% to 90% of them present only once. CDR3 length: 16 amino acids. V lost 0 bases and J lost 6; bases outside the gene matches: 5. The germline V gene encodes CDR1 LGHNA and CDR2 YNFKEQ. The origin of this receptor is an adult with an advanced solid tumor such as melanoma, head and neck, liver or kidney cancer. The rearrangement links TRBV4-2 to TRBJ2-1; 10 nucleotides align to TRBD2. The sample here was CD4+ or CD8+ T cells sorted from blood, taken in a trial of the OX40 agonist ivuxolimab. CDR3 sequence (DNA): TGTGCCAGCAGCCAAGATCCGGCTAGCGGGAGCAATGAGCAGTTCTTC. As protein: CASSQDPASGSNEQFF.